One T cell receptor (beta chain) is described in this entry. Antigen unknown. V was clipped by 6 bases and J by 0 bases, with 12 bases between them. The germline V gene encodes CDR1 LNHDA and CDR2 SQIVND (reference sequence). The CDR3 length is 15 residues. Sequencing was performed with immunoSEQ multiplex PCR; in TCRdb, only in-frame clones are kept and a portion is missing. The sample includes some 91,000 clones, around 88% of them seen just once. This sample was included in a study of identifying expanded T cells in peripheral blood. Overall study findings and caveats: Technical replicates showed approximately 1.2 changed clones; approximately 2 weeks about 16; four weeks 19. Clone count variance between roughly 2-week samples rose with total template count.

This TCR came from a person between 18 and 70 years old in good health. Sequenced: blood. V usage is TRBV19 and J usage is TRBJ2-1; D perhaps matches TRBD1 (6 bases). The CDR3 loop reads CASSPGQRSYNEQFF. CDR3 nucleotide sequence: TGTGCCAGTAGCCCGGGACAACGCTCCTACAATGAGCAGTTCTTC.